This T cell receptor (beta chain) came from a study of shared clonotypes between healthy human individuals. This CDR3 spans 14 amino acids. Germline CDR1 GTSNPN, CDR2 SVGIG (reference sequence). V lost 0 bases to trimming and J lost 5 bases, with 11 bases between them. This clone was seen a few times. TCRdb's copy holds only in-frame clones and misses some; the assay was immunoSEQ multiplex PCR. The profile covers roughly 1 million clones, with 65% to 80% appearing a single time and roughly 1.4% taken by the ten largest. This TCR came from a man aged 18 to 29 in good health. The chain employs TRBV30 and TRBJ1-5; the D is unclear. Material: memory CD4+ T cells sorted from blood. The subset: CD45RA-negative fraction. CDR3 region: CAWSVDQWDQPQHF. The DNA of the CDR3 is TGTGCCTGGAGTGTGGACCAATGGGATCAGCCCCAGCATTTT.